These 5 T cell receptor beta chains were sequenced from one sample in a study of blood T cell repertoires in COVID-19. The data were produced by immunoSEQ multiplex PCR, yet TCRdb's version contains in-frame clones alone and is incomplete. The table includes approximately 94,000 clones, 85% to 90% detected once. Sequenced sample: peripheral blood. Source of these receptors: a human donor in a cohort sampled during active COVID-19.

The rearrangement uses TRBV5-6 and TRBJ1-2; 9 nucleotides agree with TRBD1. CDR1 and CDR2 from the germline V gene are SGHDT and YYEEEE. V shed 4 bases, J shed 10 bases, and the junction held 5 bases outside the gene matches. The CDR3 has 12 residues. CDR3 sequence: CASSRGTGTYTF. CDR3 nucleotides: TGTGCCAGCAGCCGAGGGACAGGGACCTACACCTTC.

The V gene is TRBV29-1, the J gene TRBJ2-7; the match to TRBD2 covers 8 bases. Germline CDR1 and CDR2: SQVTM and ANQGSEA. The CDR3 runs 12 residues. V shed 7 bases, J shed 3 bases, and the junction held 5 bases outside the gene matches. The CDR3 sequence: CSASGLDYEQYF. CDR3 in DNA: TGCAGCGCATCGGGACTAGACTACGAGCAGTACTTC.

The rearrangement joins TRBV6-1 to TRBJ1-1, with TRBD1 matching 8 bases. The CDR3 is 15 residues long. Trimming cost V 1 base and J 1 base; bases outside gene matches: 2. CDR1 and CDR2 (germline): MNHNS, SASEGT. The CDR3 reads CASSEETGGNTEAFF. Written as DNA, the CDR3 is TGTGCCAGCAGTGAAGAAACAGGGGGGAACACTGAAGCTTTCTTT.

The rearrangement uses TRBV2 and TRBJ2-3, with 9 nucleotides matching TRBD2. Germline V gene lookup returns CDR1 SNHLY and CDR2 FYNNEI. V was clipped by 5 bases and J by 5 bases; unmatched bases: 11. There are 16 residues in the CDR3. CDR3 sequence (DNA): TGTGCCAGCAGTAAACTACTAGCGGGCGTAGGAGATACGCAGTATTTT. This sequence encodes CASSKLLAGVGDTQYF.

The V call is TRBV2, the J call TRBJ2-3; 10 bases line up with TRBD2. CDR1 is SNHLY, CDR2 FYNNEI, per germline. The CDR3 runs to 16 residues. Unmatched junction bases numbered 13, after V lost 7 bases and J lost 6 bases. Here the CDR3 reads CASTPTRSGRADTQYF. Written as DNA, the CDR3 is TGTGCCAGCACCCCAACGAGGAGCGGGAGGGCTGATACGCAGTATTTT.